This entry features one TCR beta chain sequence. Other nucleotide sequences in the sample specify the same CDR3. This entry is derived from a study of shared clonotypes between healthy human individuals. Assay used: immunoSEQ multiplex PCR; TCRdb lists only in-frame clones, some missing. The sample shows around 1,000,000 clones, approximately 80% of them seen only once. The sample taken for sequencing was memory CD4+ T cells from PBMCs. Subset reported: CD45RA-negative fraction. The clonotype was recovered from a man aged 18 to 30 in good health. Some clones in this sample may be carry-over from other donors' samples.

The CDR3 DNA sequence: TGCGCCAGCAGCTTGACAGGCCTTGGCTACACCTTC. Its translation: CASSLTGLGYTF. This rearrangement joins TRBV5-1 to TRBJ1-2, with D maybe TRBD1 (5 bases). V gave up 1 base and J gave up 7 bases, with 8 bases separating them. Germline V CDR1 and CDR2: SGHRS, YFSETQ. The CDR3 is 12 residues long.